This entry lists 14 T cell receptor beta chains sequenced from one sample in a study of regulatory T cells in long-lasting Graves disease. Construction of TCR beta libraries relied on iRepertoire HTBI primers and on Arm-PCR targeting CDR3 regions. Each CDR3 protein gets one entry after TCRdb re-called the multiplex PCR reads with MiXCR. The profile shows under 450,000 distinct CDR3 sequences, approximately 25% of them singletons. The time point denotes: persistent/refractory GD, antithyroid drugs over 5 years with positive TRAb. Scientists built the TCR library using RNA that was extracted from PBMCs. The input for sequencing was peripheral blood mononuclear cells (PBMCs), taken when the disease was refractory, from a patient treated with antithyroid drugs. Every receptor here comes from a woman in her forties with Graves disease.

V is TRBV6-2 or TRBV6-3 and J is TRBJ1-3; tentatively, D is TRBD1 (5 bases). This CDR3 contains 14 residues. V lost 6 bases to trimming and J lost 8 bases, with 17 bases between them. Germline CDR1 reads MNHEY; CDR2 reads SVGEGT. In DNA, the CDR3 is TGTGCCAGCAGCCACGTTGGGGGTCTGGACACCATATATTTT. This codes for CASSHVGGLDTIYF.

This chain links TRBV6-1 with TRBJ2-1; possibly TRBD1 or TRBD2 for D (5 bases each). Trimming left V 7 bases short and J 0 bases short, with 13 bases between. The CDR3 totals 15 residues. CDR1 and CDR2 from the germline V gene are MNHNS and SASEGT. For the CDR3, the DNA is TGTGCCAGCACCGGAGCAGGGACCTCCTACAATGAGCAGTTCTTC. This translates into CASTGAGTSYNEQFF.

Ten or more counts support this clonotype. This chain joins TRBV2 and TRBJ2-2, with TRBD1 matching 7 bases. The CDR3 has 15 amino acids. The V gene's germline CDR1 is SNHLY and CDR2 FYNNEI. The V segment lost 4 bases and the J segment 2 bases; nucleotides outside the gene matches: 4. The CDR3 DNA reads as TGTGCCAGCAGTGTAGGGACAGATAACACCGGGGAGCTGTTTTTT. It translates to CASSVGTDNTGELFF.

This clonotype was counted at least ten times. This chain links TRBV11-2 with TRBJ2-7, with 10 bases aligning to TRBD1. From germline, CDR1 is SGHAT and CDR2 FQNNGV. This CDR3 region has 15 residues. V lost 1 base to trimming and J lost 4 bases; unmatched junction nucleotides: 4. For the CDR3, the DNA is TGTGCCAGCAGCTTAGGGACAGGGGGTAGATACGAGCAGTACTTC. Protein sequence: CASSLGTGGRYEQYF.

The chain joins TRBV25-1 to TRBJ2-3; 10 bases map to TRBD2. The end of the DNA is better explained by TRBJ2-1, so the J call may be wrong. The CDR3 sequence is 15 residues long. In germline, CDR1 is MGHDK, CDR2 SYGVNS. CDR3: CASMTSGRAIVEQFF. CDR3 DNA: TGTGCCAGCATGACGAGCGGGAGGGCCATAGTTGAGCAGTTCTTC.

This clonotype occurred many times. The rearrangement uses TRBV28 and TRBJ2-6; the D is unclear. Between the trimmed V and J ends, which lost 3 bases and 1 base, there was a span of 7 bases. The CDR3 is made up of 15 amino acids. Germline loops: CDR1 MDHEN, CDR2 SYDVKM. CDR3 nucleotides: TGTGCCAGCAGTTTTGTGCATTCTGGGGCCAACGTCCTGACTTTC. It yields the protein CASSFVHSGANVLTF.

On this clonotype itself: It may be a read error: a sequence one base away is much more abundant. The chain links TRBV6-5 to TRBJ2-4, with 11 bases matching TRBD2. CDR1 MNHEY and CDR2 SVGAGI come from the germline V gene. This CDR3 comprises 18 residues. The CDR3 here is CACSYRGTSGLAENIQYF. For the CDR3, the DNA is TGTGCCTGCAGTTACCGCGGGACATCGGGACTAGCGGAAAACATTCAGTACTTC.

In its sample, this clonotype was seen once. Possible read error: a much larger clone is one base away. This chain uses TRBV7-2 with TRBJ1-4; D gene unclear. The germline CDR1 and CDR2 sequences are SGHTA and FQGNSA. The CDR3 is 15 amino acids. V was trimmed by 0 bases and J by 8 bases, leaving 13 bases between them. CDR3 bases: TGTGCCAGCAGCTTAGCGTACACTCAAGGGGAAAAACTGTTTTTT. Translating it yields CASSLAYTQGEKLFF.

The V gene is TRBV3-1, the J gene TRBJ1-4; TRBD1 aligns across 11 bases. V trimming: 4 bases; J trimming: 8 bases; junction bases outside the gene matches: 3. The CDR3 has 14 residues. Germline CDR1 reads LGHDT; CDR2 reads YNNKEL (reference sequence). CDR3 DNA: TGTGCCAGCAGCCGGGACAGGGGGTACGAAAAACTGTTTTTT. This encodes CASSRDRGYEKLFF.

Of note for this clonotype: No conserved phenylalanine or tryptophan ends this CDR3, so it is likely a read error. The J gene is TRBJ2-5, the V gene TRBV3-1; no reliable D call. The ends were cut back, 1 base at V and 8 bases at J, with 5 bases in the middle. CDR3 length: 11 amino acids. The germline CDR1 and CDR2 sequences are LGHDT and YNNKEL (reference sequence). CDR3 coding DNA: TGTGCCAGCAGCCAAGGGGAAACCCAGTACTCC. Amino acid sequence: CASSQGETQYS.

On this clonotype itself: A much larger clone is a single base away; this may be a read error. The chain is built from TRBV6-2 or TRBV6-3 and TRBJ2-7, with TRBD2 as a possible D gene (5 bases). V was shortened by 6 bases and J by 5 bases, with 17 bases between the two germline ends. This CDR3 has 14 residues. Germline V gene lookup returns CDR1 MNHEY and CDR2 SVGEGT. Here the CDR3 DNA reads TGTGCCAGCAGCCCCATGGGAGAGAGCCACGAGCAGTACTTC. Its protein product is CASSPMGESHEQYF.

In the case of this clonotype: A read error is possible here, since a much larger clone lies one base away. V usage is TRBV28 and J usage is TRBJ2-7; 7 nucleotides align to TRBD2. The CDR3 consists of 15 residues. With 3 bases clipped from V and 4 bases from J, the junction kept 9 bases outside the gene matches. Per the germline V gene, CDR1 is MDHEN and CDR2 is SYDVKM. The CDR3 nucleotides read TGTGCCAGCAGTTTCTCCTTGCGGGGGTATTACGAGCAGTACTTC. Translation: CASSFSLRGYYEQYF.

The V call is TRBV5-1, the J call TRBJ1-2; D not resolved. Germline V lookup: CDR1 SGHRS, CDR2 YFSETQ. V was cut by 1 base and J by 4 bases, with 11 bases left in between. CDR3 length: 14 residues. The CDR3 loop reads CASSLRTAFYGYTF. Written as DNA, the CDR3 is TGCGCCAGCAGCTTGAGGACTGCATTCTATGGCTACACCTTC.

There are a few counts of this clonotype. V and J are TRBV2 and TRBJ2-7, with unresolved D. The CDR3 is 14 residues long. Germline loops: CDR1 SNHLY, CDR2 FYNNEI. Trimming pared 4 bases from V and 0 bases from J, leaving 10 bases between. CDR3 coding DNA: TGTGCCAGCAGTGGGGTTCAGCTCTCCTACGAGCAGTACTTC. Translating gives CASSGVQLSYEQYF.